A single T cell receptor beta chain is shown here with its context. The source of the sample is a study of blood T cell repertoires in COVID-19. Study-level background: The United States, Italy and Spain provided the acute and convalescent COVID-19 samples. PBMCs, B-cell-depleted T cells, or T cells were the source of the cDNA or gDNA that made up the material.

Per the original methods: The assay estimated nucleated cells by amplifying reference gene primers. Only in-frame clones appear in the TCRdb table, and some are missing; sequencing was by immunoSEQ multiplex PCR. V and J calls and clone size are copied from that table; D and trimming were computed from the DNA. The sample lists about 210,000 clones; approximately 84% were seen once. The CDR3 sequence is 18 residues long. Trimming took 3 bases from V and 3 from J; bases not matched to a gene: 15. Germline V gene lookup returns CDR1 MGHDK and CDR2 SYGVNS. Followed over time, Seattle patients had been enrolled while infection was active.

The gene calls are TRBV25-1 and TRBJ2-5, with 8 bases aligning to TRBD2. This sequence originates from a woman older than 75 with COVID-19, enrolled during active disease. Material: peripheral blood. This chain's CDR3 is CASSETPGGGPPKETQYF. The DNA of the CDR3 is TGTGCCAGCAGTGAGACCCCCGGGGGGGGGCCGCCGAAAGAGACCCAGTACTTC.